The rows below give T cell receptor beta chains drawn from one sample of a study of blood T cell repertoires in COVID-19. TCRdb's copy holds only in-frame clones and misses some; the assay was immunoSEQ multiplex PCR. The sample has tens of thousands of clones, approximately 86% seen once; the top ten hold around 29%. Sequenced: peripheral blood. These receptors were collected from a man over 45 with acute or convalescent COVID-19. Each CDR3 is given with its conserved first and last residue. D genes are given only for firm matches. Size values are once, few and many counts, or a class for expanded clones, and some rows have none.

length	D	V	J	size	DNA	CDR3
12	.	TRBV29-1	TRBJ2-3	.	TGCAGCGTTGAGCGGGGTACAGATACGCAGTATTTT	CSVERGTDTQYF
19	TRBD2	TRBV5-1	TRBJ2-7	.	TGCGCCAGCAGCTCTTCCGGGACTAGCGGGGGGCCTATGACCTACGAGCAGTACTTC	CASSSSGTSGGPMTYEQYF
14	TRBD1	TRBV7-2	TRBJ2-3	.	TGTGCCAGCAGCTTTCAGGGGGCCGTGGATACGCAGTATTTT	CASSFQGAVDTQYF
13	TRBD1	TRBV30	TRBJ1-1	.	TGTGCCTGGATTCCCAACAGGGGGCAGGGAGCTTTCTTT	CAWIPNRGQGAFF
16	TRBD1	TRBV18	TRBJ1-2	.	TGTGCCAGCTCACCACCGTGGGACAGGGAGGGCTATGGCTACACCTTC	CASSPPWDREGYGYTF
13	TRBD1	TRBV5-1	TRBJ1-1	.	TGCGCCAGCTTTCAGGGGGCTGAAACTGAAGCTTTCTTT	CASFQGAETEAFF
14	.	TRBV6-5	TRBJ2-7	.	TGTGCCAGCAGTCCCAGGGTCCCCTCCTACGAGCAGTACTTC	CASSPRVPSYEQYF
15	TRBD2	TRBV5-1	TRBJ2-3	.	TGCGCCAGCAGCTACGCTAGCGGGGGGGCAGATACGCAGTATTTT	CASSYASGGADTQYF
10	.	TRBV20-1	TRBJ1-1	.	TGCAGTGCCACGGGATTTGAAGCTTTCTTT	CSATGFEAFF
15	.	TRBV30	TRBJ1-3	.	TGTGCCTGGAGTCGAAGGGGGTCCTCTGGAAACACCATATATTTT	CAWSRRGSSGNTIYF
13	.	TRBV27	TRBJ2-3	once	TGTGCCAGCAGTGAACTTGGCACAGATACGCAGTATTTT	CASSELGTDTQYF
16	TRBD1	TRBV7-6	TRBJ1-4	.	TGTGCCAGCAGCCCGCGGGGCGACAGGGTGGGAGAAAAACTGTTTTTT	CASSPRGDRVGEKLFF
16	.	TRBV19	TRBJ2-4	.	TGTGCCAGTAGTGAACAGGGAGGGGGTGCCAAAAACATTCAGTACTTC	CASSEQGGGAKNIQYF
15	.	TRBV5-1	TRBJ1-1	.	TGCGCCAGCAGCTTGAACAGTTTTATGAACACTGAAGCTTTCTTT	CASSLNSFMNTEAFF
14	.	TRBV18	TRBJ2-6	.	TGTGCCAGCTCACCCGGAGTTGGGGCCAACGTCCTGACTTTC	CASSPGVGANVLTF
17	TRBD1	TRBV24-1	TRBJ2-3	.	TGTGCCACCAGTGACGGGTACAGGGGGAAAAGCACAGATACGCAGTATTTT	CATSDGYRGKSTDTQYF
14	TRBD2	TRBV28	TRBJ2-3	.	TGTGCCAGCAGGTTAGCGGGGGGCCAAGATACGCAGTATTTT	CASRLAGGQDTQYF
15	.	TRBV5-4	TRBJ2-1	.	TGTGCCAGCAGCTTGGGGGGTTCCCACACAGGCGAGCAGTTCTTC	CASSLGGSHTGEQFF
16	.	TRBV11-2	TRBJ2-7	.	TGTGCCAGCAGCCCGACACACGATCTAAGAACCTACGAGCAGTACTTC	CASSPTHDLRTYEQYF
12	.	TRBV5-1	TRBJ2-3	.	TGCGCCAGCAGCCCTCTTCCAGATACGCAGTATTTT	CASSPLPDTQYF
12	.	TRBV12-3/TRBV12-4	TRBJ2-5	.	TGTGCCAGCAGTGCAGTACAGGAGACCCAGTACTTC	CASSAVQETQYF
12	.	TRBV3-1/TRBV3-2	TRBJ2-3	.	TGTGCCAGCAGCCGGGGGGCAGATACGCAGTATTTT	CASSRGADTQYF
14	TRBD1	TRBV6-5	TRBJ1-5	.	TGTGCCAGCAGGCAGGGGGCGGGCAATCAGCCCCAGCATTTT	CASRQGAGNQPQHF
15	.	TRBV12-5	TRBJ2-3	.	TGTGCTAGTGGTTTGAGTCAGGCTGTAGGTGATACGCAGTATTTT	CASGLSQAVGDTQYF
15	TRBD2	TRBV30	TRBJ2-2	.	TGTGCCTGGAGGGGGCGGGGGTTGAACACCGGGGAGCTGTTTTTT	CAWRGRGLNTGELFF
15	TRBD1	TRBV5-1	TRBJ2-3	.	TGCGCCAGCAGCGTCCTACAGGGGTCAGCAGATACGCAGTATTTT	CASSVLQGSADTQYF
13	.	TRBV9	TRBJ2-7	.	TGTGCCAGCAGCGTAAGGGGTTATGCCGAGCAGTACTTC	CASSVRGYAEQYF
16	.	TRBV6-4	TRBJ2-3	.	TGTGCCAGCAGTGCCCCACCCCGAGATAGCACAGATACGCAGTATTTT	CASSAPPRDSTDTQYF
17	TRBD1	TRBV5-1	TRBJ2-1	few	TGCGCCAGCAGCCGGACAGGGGGCAGGGTAGTTGTCAATGAGCAGTTCTTC	CASSRTGGRVVVNEQFF
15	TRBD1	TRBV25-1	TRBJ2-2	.	TGTGCCAGCGGATGGACAGGGGGCGCGTCCGGGGAGCTGTTTTTT	CASGWTGGASGELFF
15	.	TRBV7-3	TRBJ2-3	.	TGTGCCAGCAGCTTAATCGGGGTTAGCACAGATACGCAGTATTTT	CASSLIGVSTDTQYF
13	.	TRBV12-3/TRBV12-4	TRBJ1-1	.	TGTGCCAGCAGCCCTAACGGGGACACTGAAGCTTTCTTT	CASSPNGDTEAFF
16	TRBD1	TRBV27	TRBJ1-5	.	TGTGCCAGCAGTCCCAGACAGGGGGTTCCCAATCAGCCCCAGCATTTT	CASSPRQGVPNQPQHF
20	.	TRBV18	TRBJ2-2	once	TGTGCCAGCTCACCACCGAACGGGGGTCGACGTTTTGTGGGCACCGGGGAGCTGTTTTTT	CASSPPNGGRRFVGTGELFF
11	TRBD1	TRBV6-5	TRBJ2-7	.	TGTGCCAGCAGACGACAGGGGGATCAGTACTTC	CASRRQGDQYF
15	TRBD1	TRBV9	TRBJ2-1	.	TGTGCCAGCAGCCCACCGGGGACAGGGGAGAATGAGCAGTTCTTC	CASSPPGTGENEQFF
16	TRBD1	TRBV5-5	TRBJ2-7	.	TGTGCCAGCGGCCTGGGACAGGGGTTCGGCTCCTACGAGCAGTACTTC	CASGLGQGFGSYEQYF
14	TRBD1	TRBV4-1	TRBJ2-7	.	TGCGCCAGCAGCCAGAGGACAGGGGCCTACGAGCAGTACTTC	CASSQRTGAYEQYF
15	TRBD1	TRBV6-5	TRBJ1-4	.	TGTGCCAGCAGAATGACCGGGACAGGAGGTGAAAAACTGTTTTTT	CASRMTGTGGEKLFF